This TCR beta chain was identified in a study of low-dose radiotherapy and immunotherapy resistance in tumors. Study context: Cohort 2 was treated with 1 Gy per fraction every two weeks, amounting to 13 Gy across 26 weeks. Each two-week cycle included intravenous cyclophosphamide 200 mg/m2, given one day before radiation and immunotherapy.

Documented time point: after trial treatment. Regarding treatment: LDRT plus nivolumab, ipilimumab, low-dose cyclophosphamide and aspirin (RACIN trial). The CDR3 has 13 amino acids. Trimming shortened V by 0 bases and J by 5 bases, and 8 bases separated the two germline ends. Germline loops: CDR1 SGHAT, CDR2 FQNNGV. Primers targeting TRAV and TRBV primed first-strand cDNA, covering alpha and beta chains. TCRs underwent about 22 PCR cycles of amplification with a constant-region primer and V-primer adapter. MiXCR, run by TCRdb on the reads, gives a single entry per CDR3 protein. This sample has roughly 30,000 distinct CDR3 sequences, with about 49% found just once.

V usage is TRBV11-2 and J usage is TRBJ2-7; maybe TRBD2 (6 bases). The receptor was derived from a male donor with gallbladder cancer. The sequences come from PBMCs, collected after low-dose radiotherapy plus immunotherapy. In DNA, the CDR3 is TGTGCCAGCAGCTTAGATTCGGGAGACGAGCAGTACTTC. Amino acid sequence: CASSLDSGDEQYF. Variable domain in full (rest from reference TRBV11-2 and TRBJ2-7): EAGVAQSPRYKIIEKRQSVAFWCNPISGHATLYWYQQILGQGPKLLIQFQNNGVVDDSQLPKDRFSAERLKGVDSTLKIQPAKLEDSAVYLCASSLDSGDEQYFGPGTRLTVT.